This T cell receptor beta chain came from a study of T-cell reconstitution after alpha-beta-depleted transplantation in children. Germline CDR1 MNHEY, CDR2 SVGAGI. The CDR3 loop spans 16 amino acids. The J segment lost 4 bases and the V segment lost 7 bases, leaving 13 bases of the junction unmatched. Preparation of the TCRbeta library involved a method that used unique molecular identifiers. In TCRdb, the PCR reads were re-called with MiXCR into one record per CDR3 protein. The sample has approximately 240,000 distinct CDR3 sequences, approximately 9% seen once. This chain connects TRBV6-5 to TRBJ1-5; TRBD1 matches at 7 bases. The material sequenced was PBMCs from the stem cell graft donor, taken from the stem cell graft. The receptor was isolated from a human donor who donated a stem cell graft to a child with acute lymphoblastic leukemia. As DNA, the CDR3 is TGTGCCAGCAAGGAACAGGGGAGTGGGGCTAATCAGCCCCAGCATTTT. Translation gives CASKEQGSGANQPQHF.